Following are 3 T cell receptor beta chains from one sample sequenced in a study of CD8 T cells in ankylosing spondylitis. TCRdb recomputed calls from the 5' RACE reads with MiXCR, one row per CDR3 protein. The sample yields around 160,000 distinct CDR3 sequences, 11% seen once. Sequencing was carried out using blood, either unsorted or a sorted T cell fraction (not recorded which). The receptors were gathered from a male donor with ankylosing spondylitis or in good health (not recorded which).

This clonotype has a count of ten or more. J is TRBJ2-7 and V is TRBV11-2, with D tentatively TRBD2 (6 bases). CDR3 length: 17 residues. With 1 base removed from V and 4 bases from J, the gap between germline ends came to 20 bases. The V gene's germline CDR1 is SGHAT and CDR2 FQNNGV. The CDR3 region has the DNA TGTGCCAGCAGCTTAGGAGGTTACGGCGGGATCGTTTACGAGCAGTACTTC. Amino acid sequence: CASSLGGYGGIVYEQYF.

At least ten counts were recorded for this clonotype. The V and J genes are TRBV7-9 and TRBJ2-5; 7 nucleotides match TRBD2. CDR3 length: 14 amino acids. Trimming at V came to 1 base and at J to 2 bases, leaving 1 base not matched to a gene. The germline gives CDR1 SEHNR, CDR2 FQNEAQ (reference sequence). The CDR3 coding sequence is TGTGCCAGCAGCTTAGGGGGGGGTCAAGAGACCCAGTACTTC. This encodes CASSLGGGQETQYF.

This clonotype came up a few times. This chain joins TRBV18 and TRBJ1-1, with D unresolved. In germline, CDR1 is KGHSH, CDR2 LQKENI. Trimming removed 0 bases from V and 1 base from J, with 6 bases in between. This CDR3 spans 14 amino acids. Here the CDR3 reads CASSPPHPNTEAFF. DNA for the CDR3: TGTGCCAGCTCACCACCTCACCCGAACACTGAAGCTTTCTTT.